The 8 T cell receptor beta chains in this list originate from one sample, sequenced in a study of blood T cell repertoires in COVID-19. Produced via immunoSEQ multiplex PCR; TCRdb's table is partial and in-frame only. The sample lists roughly 89,000 clones, about four fifths seen once, with roughly a sixth in the top ten. The source material was peripheral blood. The receptors originated from a woman aged 80 or older with acute or convalescent COVID-19.

The V call is TRBV10-3, the J call TRBJ2-6; 9 bases map to TRBD1. In germline, CDR1 is ENHRY, CDR2 SYGVKD. The CDR3 extends over 17 amino acids. After removal of 7 bases from V and 2 bases from J, the junction contained 9 bases not matched to a gene. This CDR3 reads CAINTGTGLAGANVLTF. CDR3 nucleotides: TGTGCCATCAACACCGGGACAGGGCTCGCTGGGGCCAACGTCCTGACTTTC.

The chain couples TRBV9 to TRBJ1-1; the match to TRBD1 covers 8 bases. The CDR3 has 15 amino acids. The germline CDR1 and CDR2 sequences are SGDLS and YYNGEE. The trim removed 6 bases at V and 0 bases at J, leaving 7 bases unmatched. In DNA form, the CDR3 reads TGTGCCAGCACGCCCTTACAGGGGGTGAACACTGAAGCTTTCTTT. This translates into CASTPLQGVNTEAFF.

This clone was seen once. CDR3 amino acids: CASSPDGSGTGGFEAFF. Here the CDR3 DNA reads TGCGCCAGCAGCCCAGATGGAAGCGGGACAGGGGGCTTTGAAGCTTTCTTT. V is TRBV4-1 and J is TRBJ1-1; TRBD1 matches at 12 bases. The CDR3 is 17 amino acids. Germline V lookup: CDR1 MGHRA, CDR2 YSYEKL. V was clipped by 4 bases and J by 7 bases; unmatched bases: 13.

The V gene is TRBV27, the J gene TRBJ2-5; perhaps TRBD2 as D (6 bases). CDR3 length: 15 residues. Trimming removed 2 bases at V and 2 bases at J, with 12 bases between. Per the germline V gene, CDR1 is MNHEY and CDR2 is SMNVEV (reference sequence). Here the CDR3 reads CASSLRGRLQETQYF. CDR3 nucleotides: TGTGCCAGCAGTTTACGGGGGAGGCTACAAGAGACCCAGTACTTC.

The chain couples TRBV27 to TRBJ2-5; no definite D call. CDR1 is MNHEY, CDR2 SMNVEV, per germline (reference sequence). The CDR3 length is 16 residues. The V gene lost 3 bases and the J gene lost 2 bases, with 16 bases spanning the gap. Here the CDR3 reads CASSFSAPKPQETQYF. The CDR3 DNA reads as TGTGCCAGCAGTTTTTCTGCGCCAAAACCACAAGAGACCCAGTACTTC.

The chain uses TRBV11-2 and TRBJ1-4; D is possibly TRBD1 (6 bases). The CDR3 consists of 13 residues. Germline CDR1 and CDR2: SGHAT and FQNNGV. The V gene lost 2 bases and the J gene lost 7 bases, with 8 bases spanning the gap. CDR3 coding DNA: TGTGCCAGCAGCTTATCGACAGGTGAAAAACTGTTTTTT. Translating gives CASSLSTGEKLFF.

The rearrangement links TRBV28 to TRBJ2-7; D is ambiguous. V was shortened by 2 bases and J by 4 bases, with 3 bases between the two germline ends. This CDR3 is 11 amino acids long. Germline CDR1 is MDHEN and CDR2 is SYDVKM. In DNA form, the CDR3 reads TGTGCCAGCAGTTTAGTATACGAGCAGTACTTC. This translates into CASSLVYEQYF. The variable domain in full, with the rest retrieved from reference TRBV28 and TRBJ2-7, is DVKVTQSSRYLVKRTGEKVFLECVQDMDHENMFWYRQDPGLGLRLIYFSYDVKMKEKGDIPEGYSVSREKKERFSLILESASTNQTSMYLCASSLVYEQYFGPGTRLTVT.

This clone has only one observation. This chain connects TRBV18 to TRBJ2-1; 11 nucleotides match TRBD2. After removal of 2 bases from V and 2 bases from J, the junction contained 5 bases not matched to a gene. This CDR3 spans 17 amino acids. Germline lookup yields CDR1 KGHSH and CDR2 LQKENI. The CDR3 sequence is CASSPSTSGGAYNEQFF. CDR3 nucleotide sequence: TGTGCCAGCTCACCAAGCACTAGCGGGGGTGCCTACAATGAGCAGTTCTTC.